The 2 T cell receptor beta chains reported below all come from one sample, sequenced in a study of T-cell reconstitution after alpha-beta-depleted transplantation in children. The authors prepared the TCRbeta library with unique molecular identifiers. TCRdb used MiXCR to reprocess the PCR reads, holding one entry per CDR3 protein. The repertoire includes roughly 300,000 distinct CDR3 sequences, 11% of them detected once, and around a quarter sits in the top ten. Sample: peripheral blood, taken 180 days after TCRalphabeta/CD19-depleted stem cell transplant. These receptors originate from a male patient between 2 and 15 years old who had a stem cell transplant for chronic granulomatous disease, so the T cells may come from the graft donor.

This clonotype has at least ten counts. V and J are TRBV5-6 and TRBJ2-5; 9 bases map to TRBD1. CDR3 size: 20 residues. Germline V lookup: CDR1 SGHDT, CDR2 YYEEEE. Unmatched junction bases numbered 19, after V lost 2 bases and J lost 2 bases. The CDR3 region is CASSFLVPRTQGAVQETQYF. The CDR3 region has the DNA TGTGCCAGCAGCTTTCTGGTCCCCCGCACACAGGGGGCGGTTCAAGAGACCCAGTACTTC.

This clonotype was seen many times. This chain links TRBV3-1 with TRBJ2-2; 7 nucleotides align to TRBD2. The J segment lost 6 bases and the V segment lost 6 bases, leaving 10 bases of the junction unmatched. The CDR3 has 15 residues. Per the germline V gene, CDR1 is LGHDT and CDR2 is YNNKEL (reference sequence). The CDR3 DNA follows: TGTGCCAGCAGTTCCTTTCAGGGAGGGGCCGGGGAGCTGTTTTTT. This translates into CASSSFQGGAGELFF.